These 15 T cell receptor beta chains share one sample of origin, sequenced in a study of CD8 T cells in Susac syndrome. With random hexamers, reverse transcription was performed on about 0.5 to 1 ug of RNA. From the immunoSEQ multiplex PCR reads, TCRdb called clonotypes with MiXCR, one entry per CDR3 protein. This table has roughly 180,000 distinct CDR3 sequences, approximately 93% appearing once. Material: CD4+ T cells from PBMCs. The receptors come from a human donor with multiple sclerosis.

V gene TRBV2 combines with J gene TRBJ2-3; D might be TRBD2 (5 bases). V dropped 4 bases and J dropped 4 bases, with 15 bases sitting between them. Germline CDR1 SNHLY, CDR2 FYNNEI. This CDR3 has 15 amino acids. The CDR3 here is CASSADGGWADTQYF. CDR3 in DNA: TGTGCCAGCAGTGCGGACGGAGGTTGGGCAGATACGCAGTATTTT.

The rearrangement joins TRBV6-1 to TRBJ1-2; perhaps TRBD1 as D (6 bases). This CDR3 has 14 amino acids. Trimming cost V 4 bases and J 0 bases, with 9 bases left between them. Germline-derived CDR1 and CDR2 are MNHNS and SASEGT. This CDR3 is CASSGTAANYGYTF. CDR3 nucleotides: TGTGCCAGCAGTGGGACAGCTGCTAACTATGGCTACACCTTC.

The chain has TRBV7-9 and TRBJ2-3; D is uncertain. CDR1 and CDR2 (germline): SEHNR, FQNEAQ (reference sequence). The CDR3 runs 13 residues. With 1 base removed from V and 6 bases from J, the gap between germline ends came to 8 bases. Here the CDR3 reads CASSLVLADTQYF. The DNA of the CDR3 is TGTGCCAGCAGCTTAGTTTTGGCGGATACGCAGTATTTT.

This chain connects TRBV5-1 to TRBJ2-7, with 9 bases identical to TRBD1. Germline-derived CDR1 and CDR2 are SGHRS and YFSETQ. The CDR3 totals 15 residues. Trimming removed 4 bases from V and 3 bases from J; junction bases left unmatched: 8. The CDR3 protein is CASSPTGQGVYEQYF. In DNA, the CDR3 is TGCGCCAGCAGCCCCACGGGACAGGGAGTCTACGAGCAGTACTTC.

This clonotype has only one observation. The rearrangement joins TRBV6-2 or TRBV6-3 to TRBJ1-2; D call uncertain. Germline V CDR1 and CDR2: MNHEY, SVGEGT. Deletions cut 6 bases from V and 3 bases from J, with 8 bases between. This CDR3 is built from 12 residues. Here the CDR3 DNA reads TGTGCCAGCAGAGACGGCTACTATGGCTACACCTTC. Its protein product is CASRDGYYGYTF.

In this sample, this clonotype turned up once. This rearrangement joins TRBV30 to TRBJ2-5; the match to TRBD2 covers 7 bases. Per the germline V gene, CDR1 is GTSNPN and CDR2 is SVGIG (reference sequence). The CDR3 length is 12 residues. The V gene end was trimmed by 4 bases and the J gene end by 5 bases; junction bases not matched to a gene: 4. The CDR3 loop reads CAWTRGGETQYF. The DNA of the CDR3 is TGTGCCTGGACTAGGGGAGGGGAGACCCAGTACTTC.

V usage is TRBV4-3 and J usage is TRBJ2-1; D is unclear. Trimming pared 0 bases from V and 14 bases from J, leaving 14 bases between. CDR3 length: 13 residues. CDR1 is LGHNA and CDR2 is YSLEER in the germline V gene. CDR3 DNA: TGCGCCAGCAGCCAAGATCTTGGAACCCCAGAGTTCTTC. It is translated as CASSQDLGTPEFF.

The V and J genes are TRBV20-1 and TRBJ1-1; D not resolved. Trimming stripped 5 bases from V and 5 bases from J, with 9 bases between. This CDR3 is built from 11 residues. Germline V gene sequence: CDR1 DFQATT, CDR2 SNEGSKA (reference sequence). The CDR3 DNA reads TGCAGTGCTTACGATTTGACTGAAGCTTTCTTT. Its protein product is CSAYDLTEAFF.

The chain combines TRBV4-3 with TRBJ1-5; TRBD1 agrees at 10 bases. Germline lookup yields CDR1 LGHNA and CDR2 YSLEER. The V gene end was trimmed by 1 base and the J gene end by 6 bases; junction bases not matched to a gene: 9. This CDR3 has 17 residues. The DNA for the CDR3 is TGCGCCAGCAGCCAAGGCCCTCCGGGACAGGGGAGTCAGCCCCAGCATTTT. Protein: CASSQGPPGQGSQPQHF.

This rearrangement joins TRBV13 to TRBJ2-5; D is undetermined. The V end was cut by 5 bases, the J end by 2 bases, with 21 bases between. CDR3 length: 17 amino acids. CDR1 PRHDT and CDR2 FYEKMQ come from the germline V gene (reference sequence). CDR3: CASSQTWLTKQQETQYF. CDR3 DNA sequence: TGTGCCAGCAGCCAAACCTGGTTAACCAAACAACAAGAGACCCAGTACTTC.

The rearrangement uses TRBV7-9 and TRBJ2-2; D gene ambiguous. The length of the CDR3 is 16 residues. The germline gives CDR1 SEHNR, CDR2 FQNEAQ (reference sequence). Trimming cost V 5 bases and J 4 bases, with 17 bases left between them. The CDR3 protein is CASSMRTRGVTGELFF. DNA for the CDR3: TGTGCCAGCAGCATGAGGACCCGTGGCGTCACCGGGGAGCTGTTTTTT.

V is TRBV7-2 and J is TRBJ2-7, with D perhaps being TRBD1 or TRBD2 (5 bases each). Per germline, CDR1 SGHTA and CDR2 FQGNSA. V was pared by 3 bases and J by 6 bases, with 9 bases between. This CDR3 spans 12 amino acids. CDR3 sequence (DNA): TGTGCCAGCAGCTTTCCGGGACGCGAGCAGTACTTC. Its protein product is CASSFPGREQYF.

V usage is TRBV24-1 and J usage is TRBJ1-2; 9 nucleotides align to TRBD1. This CDR3 is 15 amino acids long. Germline lookup yields CDR1 KGHDR and CDR2 SFDVKD. Trimming removed 3 bases from V and 3 bases from J; junction bases left unmatched: 4. This chain's CDR3 is CATSDPTGGDYGYTF. In DNA, the CDR3 is TGTGCCACCAGTGATCCGACAGGGGGTGACTATGGCTACACCTTC.

This chain uses TRBV12-3 or TRBV12-4 with TRBJ1-1; D uncertain. V was trimmed by 4 bases and J by 1 base, leaving 10 bases between them. CDR3 length: 14 residues. The CDR3 loop is CASSSKGTNTEAFF. CDR3 nucleotide sequence: TGTGCCAGCAGTTCGAAGGGTACGAACACTGAAGCTTTCTTT.

The CDR3: CASSEARAGPEAFF. The CDR3 region has the DNA TGTGCCAGCAGTGAAGCCCGGGCCGGGCCTGAAGCTTTCTTT. The chain has TRBV2 and TRBJ1-1; D gene uncertain. From germline, CDR1 is SNHLY and CDR2 FYNNEI. This CDR3 comprises 14 residues. The V and J ends lost 0 bases and 6 bases respectively, with 11 bases between them.